These 29 T cell receptor beta chains came from one sample sequenced in a study of cytomegalovirus exposure and HLA in healthy donors (dated by TCRdb to the late 2010s). Library prep was done by the immunoSEQ multiplex PCR assay. A mixture of 60 forward primers for TCR Vbeta segments and 13 reverse primers for TCR Jbeta segments was used in the multiplex PCR. Sourced from immuneACCESS, this table was stored by TCRdb with only in-frame sequences that have V and J called. A share of the clones is absent; for the studies checked, an unresolved V gene accounts for under half, and the remainder has no known explanation. A total of 120,000 or so clones appear in this sample, around 80% of them only once. The ten largest clonotypes hold more than 1.4% of the sample. The sample comprised PBMCs. The receptors derive from a woman under 30 in good health and CMV-seronegative.

The chain uses TRBV7-6 and TRBJ2-3; 9 nucleotides align to TRBD1. Germline-derived CDR1 and CDR2 are SGHVS and FNYEAQ. There are 15 residues in the CDR3. Trimming at V came to 2 bases and at J to 6 bases, leaving 6 bases not matched to a gene. CDR3: CASSLTGQGRDTQYF. The CDR3 bases are TGTGCCAGCAGCTTAACGGGACAGGGTAGGGATACGCAGTATTTT.

The genes are TRBV6-6 and TRBJ1-2, with D tentatively TRBD1 (5 bases). Trimming took off 5 bases at V and 2 bases at J, with 12 bases between the two ends. The CDR3 loop spans 14 amino acids. Germline CDR1 is MNHNY and CDR2 is SVGAGI (reference sequence). CDR3 residues: CASSGPGLNYGYTF. The CDR3 nucleotides are TGTGCCAGCAGTGGACCGGGACTCAACTATGGCTACACCTTC.

The rearrangement links TRBV4-1 to TRBJ1-4; 12 bases map to TRBD1. The CDR3 length is 20 residues. The germline CDR1 and CDR2 sequences are MGHRA and YSYEKL. J was trimmed by 4 bases and V by 4 bases; bases with no gene match: 16. In DNA form, the CDR3 reads TGCGCCAGCAGCCGACTCCGGGACAGGGGGCCCGCGGCCGATAATGAAAAACTGTTTTTT. Protein product: CASSRLRDRGPAADNEKLFF.

The J gene is TRBJ2-2, the V gene TRBV4-3; unclear D gene. CDR1 is LGHNA and CDR2 is YSLEER in the germline V gene. Trimming cost V 2 bases and J 5 bases, with 18 bases left between them. The CDR3 contains 17 residues. CDR3 coding DNA: TGCGCCAGCAGCCAAACAGAGAGTTCACCCAGGACCGGGGAGCTGTTTTTT. It encodes CASSQTESSPRTGELFF.

The rearrangement uses TRBV4-3 and TRBJ1-4; tentatively, D is TRBD1 (5 bases). Germline assignment: CDR1 LGHNA and CDR2 YSLEER. V lost 0 bases to trimming and J lost 0 bases, with 8 bases between them. The CDR3 contains 16 residues. Here the CDR3 DNA reads TGCGCCAGCAGCCAAGATCAGGGTGCAACTAATGAAAAACTGTTTTTT. This translates into CASSQDQGATNEKLFF.

The gene calls are TRBV5-5 and TRBJ1-4; D is uncertain. Germline assignment: CDR1 SGHKS and CDR2 YYEKEE (reference sequence). This CDR3 is built from 12 residues. The V end was cut by 0 bases, the J end by 6 bases, with 3 bases between. The DNA of the CDR3 is TGTGCCAGCAGCTTGGCCGATGAAAAACTGTTTTTT. Amino acid sequence: CASSLADEKLFF.

The genes are TRBV15 and TRBJ2-3; 13 nucleotides line up with TRBD2. V lost 4 bases to trimming and J lost 5 bases; unmatched junction nucleotides: 9. The CDR3 has 17 residues. The germline CDR1 and CDR2 sequences are LNHNV and YYDKDF (reference sequence). CDR3 loop: CATSKGTSGISRDTQYF. The CDR3 DNA is TGTGCCACCAGCAAGGGGACTAGCGGGATCTCGAGAGATACGCAGTATTTT.

The chain carries TRBV29-1 and TRBJ2-3, with D possibly TRBD1 on 6 matching bases. The CDR3 has 13 amino acids. Deletions cut 2 bases from V and 3 bases from J, with 9 bases between. Germline V gene sequence: CDR1 SQVTM, CDR2 ANQGSEA. CDR3 DNA sequence: TGCAGCGTTGAACGGCAGGGGACAGATACGCAGTATTTT. Its translation: CSVERQGTDTQYF.

The table lists this clone with a count of one. The rearrangement uses TRBV5-1 and TRBJ2-5; D is uncertain. The V gene lost 9 bases and the J gene lost 2 bases, with 14 bases spanning the gap. Germline values: CDR1 SGHRS, CDR2 YFSETQ. The CDR3 length is 13 residues. CDR3 sequence reads: CATAVAPQETQYF. In DNA, the CDR3 is TGCGCCACCGCAGTGGCCCCGCAAGAGACCCAGTACTTC. Full variable domain (remainder filled in from reference TRBV5-1 and TRBJ2-5): KAGVTQTPRYLIKTRGQQVTLSCSPISGHRSVSWYQQTPGQGLQFLFEYFSETQRNKGNFPGRFSGRQFSNSRSEMNVSTLELGDSALYLCATAVAPQETQYFGPGTRLLVL.

The chain has TRBV5-1 and TRBJ1-2; 8 positions agree with TRBD1. The CDR3 has 14 residues. V gave up 0 bases and J gave up 3 bases; unmatched junction bases: 1. Germline V CDR1 and CDR2: SGHRS, YFSETQ. The CDR3 DNA reads as TGCGCCAGCAGCTTGGACAGGGGGGACTATGGCTACACCTTC. Translated, it gives CASSLDRGDYGYTF.

The rearrangement links TRBV15 to TRBJ2-1; tentatively, D is TRBD1 (6 bases). Germline loops: CDR1 LNHNV, CDR2 YYDKDF (reference sequence). V was trimmed by 3 bases and J by 5 bases, leaving 20 bases between them. The CDR3 extends over 17 amino acids. CDR3 sequence: CATSSFPSRGVDNEQFF. DNA of the CDR3: TGTGCCACCAGCAGCTTCCCTTCCAGGGGAGTGGACAATGAGCAGTTCTTC. The full variable domain, its missing parts supplied by reference TRBV15 and TRBJ2-1, is DAMVIQNPRYQVTQFGKPVTLSCSQTLNHNVMYWYQQKSSQAPKLLFHYYDKDFNNEADTPDNFQSRRPNTSFCFLDIRSPGLGDTAMYLCATSSFPSRGVDNEQFFGPGTRLTVL.

This clone was found once. V and J are TRBV5-6 and TRBJ2-5, with D possibly being TRBD2 (5 bases). Trimming took 4 bases from V and 3 from J, leaving 22 bases between them. Germline CDR1 SGHDT, CDR2 YYEEEE. The CDR3 runs 17 residues. The CDR3 loop reads CASSLTRKWAVKETQYF. The CDR3 nucleotides read TGTGCCAGCAGCCTCACTAGGAAGTGGGCGGTGAAAGAGACCCAGTACTTC.

The sample holds a few counts of this clone. The CDR3 nucleotides are TGTGCCAGCAGCCGACAGGGTTCCTATGGCTACACCTTC. It translates to CASSRQGSYGYTF. This chain links TRBV14 with TRBJ1-2, with TRBD1 matching over 7 bases. V gave up 4 bases and J gave up 4 bases; unmatched junction bases: 3. The CDR3 sequence is 13 residues long. The germline V gene has CDR1 SGHDN and CDR2 FVKESK.

The chain has TRBV5-1 and TRBJ2-1; D ambiguous. This CDR3 spans 15 amino acids. Looked up from germline, CDR1 is SGHRS and CDR2 is YFSETQ. With 1 base removed from V and 2 bases from J, the gap between germline ends came to 10 bases. Here the CDR3 DNA reads TGCGCCAGCAGCTTGCTCGGGTTGACCTACAATGAGCAGTTCTTC. Encoded protein: CASSLLGLTYNEQFF.

The chain uses TRBV5-1 and TRBJ2-7; 10 nucleotides align to TRBD1. Germline CDR1 reads SGHRS; CDR2 reads YFSETQ. The ends lost 4 bases at V and 5 bases at J; junction bases unmatched: 12. This CDR3 has 16 residues. CDR3 DNA: TGCGCCAGCAGCCTACCTCCTGGGACAGGGGTCAACGAGCAGTACTTC. Protein product: CASSLPPGTGVNEQYF.

This chain links TRBV6-1 with TRBJ2-4; perhaps TRBD2 as D (5 bases). CDR1 MNHNS and CDR2 SASEGT come from the germline V gene. CDR3 length: 15 residues. Trimming left V 2 bases short and J 6 bases short, with 14 bases between. The CDR3: CASSESGEPGNIQYF. Here the CDR3 DNA reads TGTGCCAGCAGTGAAAGTGGGGAGCCAGGAAACATTCAGTACTTC.

This sequence joins TRBV6-4 and TRBJ2-7; 8 nucleotides agree with TRBD1. The CDR3 is 19 amino acids. Germline V gives CDR1 MRHNA, CDR2 SNTAGT. Unmatched junction bases numbered 30, after V lost 6 bases and J lost 11 bases. CDR3 coding DNA: TGTGCCAGCAGGGGGGGTAATAAGGACAGGGTGAATCAGAGGGGTCGGAAGTACTTC. Protein: CASRGGNKDRVNQRGRKYF.

This rearrangement joins TRBV2 to TRBJ1-1, with TRBD1 matching over 9 bases. With V trimmed by 5 bases and J by 4 bases, 5 bases remained unmatched. This CDR3 comprises 14 residues. The V gene's germline CDR1 is SNHLY and CDR2 FYNNEI. The CDR3 nucleotides read TGTGCCAGCAGTTTGGACAGGGGAGGCACTGAAGCTTTCTTT. Translating it yields CASSLDRGGTEAFF.

The chain recombines TRBV9 with TRBJ1-5; D might be TRBD1 (5 bases). V dropped 1 base and J dropped 7 bases, with 15 bases sitting between them. Germline V gene lookup returns CDR1 SGDLS and CDR2 YYNGEE. This CDR3 is 15 amino acids long. The CDR3 nucleotides read TGTGCCAGCAGCGTATCCGCGGGGCGTGGACAGCCCCAGCATTTT. Its protein is CASSVSAGRGQPQHF.

The V gene is TRBV5-8, the J gene TRBJ2-3; D unresolved. CDR3 length: 17 amino acids. CDR1 is SGHTS and CDR2 is YDEGEE in the germline V gene. V lost 0 bases to trimming and J lost 0 bases, with 14 bases between them. The CDR3 protein is CASSLVSMSASTDTQYF. Here the CDR3 DNA reads TGTGCCAGCAGCTTGGTTTCAATGTCAGCGAGCACAGATACGCAGTATTTT.

The rearrangement uses TRBV4-2 and TRBJ1-4; D remains ambiguous. The V end was cut by 0 bases, the J end by 4 bases, with 9 bases between. This CDR3 is 15 amino acids long. Germline CDR1 is LGHNA and CDR2 is YNFKEQ. DNA for the CDR3: TGTGCCAGCAGCCAAGATTCGGGGAATAATGAAAAACTGTTTTTT. Its protein product is CASSQDSGNNEKLFF.

This clone has a single count. The chain has TRBV5-6 and TRBJ2-7, with D tentatively TRBD1 (5 bases). The CDR3 extends over 13 amino acids. CDR1 and CDR2 from the germline V gene are SGHDT and YYEEEE. V lost 1 base, J lost 2 bases, and 7 bases lay in between. The CDR3 region is CASSLTGAYEQYF. CDR3 nucleotide sequence: TGTGCCAGCAGCTTGACAGGTGCCTACGAGCAGTACTTC.

V usage is TRBV5-4 and J usage is TRBJ1-3, with D possibly TRBD1 on 5 matching bases. The germline V gene encodes CDR1 SGHNT and CDR2 YYREEE (reference sequence). The CDR3 spans 16 residues. Trimming removed 4 bases at V and 0 bases at J, with 14 bases between. The CDR3 spells CASSHDSPFSGNTIYF. The CDR3 DNA sequence: TGTGCCAGCAGCCATGACAGTCCCTTCTCTGGAAACACCATATATTTT. Looking up the rest from reference TRBV5-4 and TRBJ1-3 gives the full variable domain: ETGVTQSPTHLIKTRGQQVTLRCSSQSGHNTVSWYQQALGQGPQFIFQYYREEENGRGNFPPRFSGLQFPNYSSELNVNALELDDSALYLCASSHDSPFSGNTIYFGEGSWLTVV.

This chain uses TRBV15 with TRBJ1-3; D is unclear. Looked up from germline, CDR1 is LNHNV and CDR2 is YYDKDF (reference sequence). V was shortened by 1 base and J by 1 base, with 5 bases between the two germline ends. The CDR3 totals 14 residues. In DNA, the CDR3 is TGTGCCACCAGCAGAGGAGGGTCTGGAAACACCATATATTTT. Protein product: CATSRGGSGNTIYF.

V and J are TRBV7-9 and TRBJ1-2, with TRBD1 identical over 9 bases. Germline V gives CDR1 SEHNR, CDR2 FQNEAQ (reference sequence). Unmatched junction bases numbered 11, after V lost 7 bases and J lost 8 bases. There are 14 residues in the CDR3. The CDR3 coding sequence is TGTGCCAGCACCAGGGAACCGACAGGGGGGGGCTACACCTTC. It encodes CASTREPTGGGYTF.

The J gene is TRBJ1-2, the V gene TRBV4-3; D ambiguous. Germline V gene sequence: CDR1 LGHNA, CDR2 YSLEER. CDR3 length: 15 residues. The V end was cut by 0 bases, the J end by 4 bases, with 12 bases between. The CDR3 spells CASSQDRKAVYGYTF. The CDR3 coding sequence is TGCGCCAGCAGCCAAGATAGGAAGGCGGTCTATGGCTACACCTTC.

This chain links TRBV11-2 with TRBJ2-2; D uncertain. Per germline, CDR1 SGHAT and CDR2 FQNNGV. CDR3 length equals 12 residues. The ends were cut back, 3 bases at V and 7 bases at J, with 6 bases in the middle. The CDR3 spells CASSFLSGELFF. The CDR3 coding sequence is TGTGCCAGCAGCTTCCTTAGCGGGGAGCTGTTTTTT.

As concerns this clone: A read error may account for a junction end that differs from germline. This chain uses TRBV7-6 with TRBJ2-4; weak D call: TRBD2 (5 bases). There are 15 residues in the CDR3. The V gene's germline CDR1 is SGHVS and CDR2 FNYEAQ. In nucleotides, the CDR3 is TGTGCCAGCAGCTTAGGGGGAAGCGGAGGAAACAGTCAGTACTTC. Protein product: CASSLGGSGGNSQYF.

In its sample, this clone was seen once. The genes are TRBV7-2 and TRBJ2-2, with TRBD1 matching 10 bases. Germline values: CDR1 SGHTA, CDR2 FQGNSA. CDR3 length equals 17 residues. V shed 4 bases, J shed 7 bases, and the junction held 12 bases outside the gene matches. The CDR3 nucleotides read TGTGCCAGCAGCTACCGCACGACAGGGGGCTTCGGCGGGGAGCTGTTTTTT. Protein: CASSYRTTGGFGGELFF.